This T cell receptor (beta chain) was sequenced during a study of PD-L1 blockade in urothelial cancer. Study in general: About 90% of the 29 patients were males with bladder-origin urothelial cancer. Prior chemotherapy in patients spanned 0 to 3 regimens. Blood analysis was done at 3 weeks (second dose) and 6 weeks after treatment began.

V gave up 6 bases and J gave up 4 bases; unmatched junction bases: 7. The germline gives CDR1 MNHEY, CDR2 SMNVEV (reference sequence). CDR3 length: 14 amino acids. PCRs each included synthetic TCR analog templates spiked in. TCRdb's table, derived via immunoSEQ multiplex PCR, lists solely in-frame clones and lacks some. The sample shows 85,000 to 130,000 clones, about nine tenths of them seen only once. The chain carries TRBV27 and TRBJ2-7; 9 nucleotides line up with TRBD2. This clonotype originated in an elderly woman with urothelial cancer. Sequencing was performed on PBMCs, taken around atezolizumab (anti-PD-L1) treatment. The CDR3 nucleotides are TGTGCCAGCAGGCCCGGGACTAGCAGATACGAGCAGTACTTC. It translates to CASRPGTSRYEQYF.